A single sample gave rise to the 2 T cell receptor beta chains below, sequenced in a study of control samples from healthy donors and cancer patients. Assay: immunoSEQ multiplex PCR; the TCRdb copy retains only in-frame clones and omits some. The table has some 140,000 clones, 80% to 95% seen once. Specimen: blood. The receptors come from a man under 40 in good health.

This clone was seen only a few times. The chain is built from TRBV7-8 and TRBJ2-7; D is possibly TRBD1 or TRBD2 (5 bases each). The CDR3 runs to 14 residues. Per the germline V gene, CDR1 is SGHVS and CDR2 is FQNEAQ. V gave up 5 bases and J gave up 2 bases, with 13 bases separating them. As DNA, the CDR3 is TGTGCCAGCAGCCATGGGGACGGAACCTACGAGCAGTACTTC. It specifies CASSHGDGTYEQYF. The full variable domain, in which reference TRBV7-8 and TRBJ2-7 provide the parts outside the CDR3, is GAGVSQSPRYKVAKRGQDVALRCDPISGHVSLFWYQQALGQGPEFLTYFQNEAQLDKSGLPSDRFFAERPEGSVSTLKIQRTQQEDSAVYLCASSHGDGTYEQYFGPGTRLTVT.

This chain links TRBV7-8 with TRBJ2-3, with 7 bases fitting TRBD1. The length of the CDR3 is 17 residues. Unmatched junction bases numbered 15, after V lost 5 bases and J lost 4 bases. From germline, CDR1 is SGHVS and CDR2 FQNEAQ. Here the CDR3 DNA reads TGTGCCAGCAGCAACGACCCCGACAGGGATTTGTCAGATACGCAGTATTTT. The encoded protein is CASSNDPDRDLSDTQYF.